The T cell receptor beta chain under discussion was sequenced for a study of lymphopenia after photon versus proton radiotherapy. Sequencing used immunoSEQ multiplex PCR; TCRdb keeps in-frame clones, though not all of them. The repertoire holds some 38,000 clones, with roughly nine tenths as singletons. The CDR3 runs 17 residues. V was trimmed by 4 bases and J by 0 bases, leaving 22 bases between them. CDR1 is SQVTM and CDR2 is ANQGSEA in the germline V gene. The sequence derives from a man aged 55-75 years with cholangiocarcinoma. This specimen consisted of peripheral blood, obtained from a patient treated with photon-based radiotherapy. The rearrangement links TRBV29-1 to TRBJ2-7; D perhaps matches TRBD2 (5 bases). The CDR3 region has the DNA TGCAGCGTTGGAGCGCGTCCGGAGGACGGCAGCTCCTACGAGCAGTACTTC. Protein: CSVGARPEDGSSYEQYF.